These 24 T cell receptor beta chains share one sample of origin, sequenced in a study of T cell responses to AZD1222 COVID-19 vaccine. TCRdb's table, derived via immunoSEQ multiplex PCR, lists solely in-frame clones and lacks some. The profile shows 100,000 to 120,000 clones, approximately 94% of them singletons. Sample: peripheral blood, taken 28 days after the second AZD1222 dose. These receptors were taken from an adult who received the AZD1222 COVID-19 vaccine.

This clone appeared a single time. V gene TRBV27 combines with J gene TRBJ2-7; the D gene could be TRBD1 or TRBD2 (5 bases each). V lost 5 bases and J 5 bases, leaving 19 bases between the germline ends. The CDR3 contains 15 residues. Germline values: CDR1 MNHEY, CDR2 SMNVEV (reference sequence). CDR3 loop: CASSLYGGVGNEQYF. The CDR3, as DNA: TGTGCCAGCAGTCTTTATGGGGGAGTAGGAAACGAGCAGTACTTC.

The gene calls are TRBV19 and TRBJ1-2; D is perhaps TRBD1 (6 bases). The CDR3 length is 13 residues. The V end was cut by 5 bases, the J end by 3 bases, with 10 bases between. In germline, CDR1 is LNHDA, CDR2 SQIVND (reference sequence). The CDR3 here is CASSSTGDYGYTF. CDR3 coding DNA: TGTGCCAGTAGTTCGACAGGAGACTATGGCTACACCTTC.

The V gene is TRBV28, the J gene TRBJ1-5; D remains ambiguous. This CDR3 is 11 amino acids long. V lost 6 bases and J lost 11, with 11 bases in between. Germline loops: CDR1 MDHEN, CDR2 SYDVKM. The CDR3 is CASRSHEAQHF. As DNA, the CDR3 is TGTGCCAGCAGGTCACATGAAGCCCAGCATTTT.

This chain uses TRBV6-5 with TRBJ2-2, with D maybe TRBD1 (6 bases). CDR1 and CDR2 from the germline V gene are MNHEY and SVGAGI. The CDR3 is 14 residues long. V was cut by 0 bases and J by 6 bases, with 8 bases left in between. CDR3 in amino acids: CASSYSQGSGELFF. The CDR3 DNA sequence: TGTGCCAGCAGTTACTCCCAGGGGTCCGGGGAGCTGTTTTTT.

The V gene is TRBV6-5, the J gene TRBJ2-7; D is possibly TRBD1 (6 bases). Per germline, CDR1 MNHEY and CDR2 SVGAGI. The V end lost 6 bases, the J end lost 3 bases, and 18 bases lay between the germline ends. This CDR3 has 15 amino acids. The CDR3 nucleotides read TGTGCCAGCAGCGAGGGGGACCGCCGGCTCTACGAGCAGTACTTC. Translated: CASSEGDRRLYEQYF.

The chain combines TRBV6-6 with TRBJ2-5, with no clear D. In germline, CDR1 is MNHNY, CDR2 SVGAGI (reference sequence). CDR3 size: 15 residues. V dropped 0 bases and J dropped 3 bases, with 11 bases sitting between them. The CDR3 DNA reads TGTGCCAGCAGTTACTCTAAAGGCCGAAAAGAGACCCAGTACTTC. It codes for CASSYSKGRKETQYF.

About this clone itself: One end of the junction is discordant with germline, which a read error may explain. The CDR3: CASSRTGSVGDTIYF. In nucleotides, the CDR3 is TGTGCCAGCAGCCGGACAGGGTCTGTTGGAGACACCATATATTTT. This chain links TRBV7-9 with TRBJ1-3, with 8 bases that match TRBD1. Per germline, CDR1 SEHNR and CDR2 FQNEAQ (reference sequence). The CDR3 extends over 15 amino acids. The full variable domain, with the rest looked up from reference TRBV7-9 and TRBJ1-3, is DTGVSQNPRHKITKRGQNVTFRCDPISEHNRLYWYRQTLGQGPEFLTYFQNEAQLEKSRLLSDRFSAERPKGSFSTLEIQRTEQGDSAMYLCASSRTGSVGDTIYFGEGSWLTVV.

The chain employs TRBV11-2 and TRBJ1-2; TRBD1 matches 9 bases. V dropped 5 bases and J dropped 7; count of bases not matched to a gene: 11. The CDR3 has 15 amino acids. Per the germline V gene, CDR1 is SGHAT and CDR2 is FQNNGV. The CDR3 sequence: CASSAGQGEVFGYTF. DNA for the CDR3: TGTGCCAGCAGCGCGGGACAGGGTGAAGTTTTTGGCTACACCTTC.

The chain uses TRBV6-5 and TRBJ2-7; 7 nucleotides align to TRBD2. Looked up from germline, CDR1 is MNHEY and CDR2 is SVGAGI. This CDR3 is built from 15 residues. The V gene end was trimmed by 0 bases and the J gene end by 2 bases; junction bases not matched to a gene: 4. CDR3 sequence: CASSYSPLATYEQYF. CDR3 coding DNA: TGTGCCAGCAGTTACTCCCCACTAGCGACCTACGAGCAGTACTTC.

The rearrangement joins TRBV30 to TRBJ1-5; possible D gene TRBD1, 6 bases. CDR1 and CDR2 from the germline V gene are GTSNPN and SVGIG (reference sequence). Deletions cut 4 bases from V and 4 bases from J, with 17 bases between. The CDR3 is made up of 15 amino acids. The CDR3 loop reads CAWTLQQGTNQPQHF. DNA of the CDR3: TGTGCCTGGACCTTACAGCAGGGGACTAATCAGCCCCAGCATTTT.

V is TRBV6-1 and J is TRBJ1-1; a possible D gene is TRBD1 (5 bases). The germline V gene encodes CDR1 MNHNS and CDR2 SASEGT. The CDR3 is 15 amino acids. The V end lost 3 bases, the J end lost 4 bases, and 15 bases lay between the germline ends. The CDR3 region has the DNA TGTGCCAGCAGTGATCCGTATCAGGGTCGCACTGAAGCTTTCTTT. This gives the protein CASSDPYQGRTEAFF.

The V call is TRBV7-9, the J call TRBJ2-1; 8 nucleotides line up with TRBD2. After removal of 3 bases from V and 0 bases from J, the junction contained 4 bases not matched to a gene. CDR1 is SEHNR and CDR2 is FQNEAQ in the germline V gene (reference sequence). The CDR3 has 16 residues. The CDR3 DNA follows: TGTGCCAGCAGCTTTGGCGCGGGAGGCTCCTACAATGAGCAGTTCTTC. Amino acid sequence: CASSFGAGGSYNEQFF.

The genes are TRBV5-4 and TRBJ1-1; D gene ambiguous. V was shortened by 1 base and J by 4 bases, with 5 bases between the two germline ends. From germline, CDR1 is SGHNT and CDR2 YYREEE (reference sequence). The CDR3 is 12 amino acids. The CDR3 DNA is TGTGCCAGCAGCTTGCTTGGCACTGAAGCTTTCTTT. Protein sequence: CASSLLGTEAFF.

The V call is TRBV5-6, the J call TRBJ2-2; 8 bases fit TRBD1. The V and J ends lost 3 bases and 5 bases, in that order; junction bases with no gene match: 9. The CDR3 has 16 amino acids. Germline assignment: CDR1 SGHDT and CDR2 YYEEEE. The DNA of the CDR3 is TGTGCCAGCAGCTACGGGACAGGTCTAGGGACCGGGGAGCTGTTTTTT. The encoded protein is CASSYGTGLGTGELFF.

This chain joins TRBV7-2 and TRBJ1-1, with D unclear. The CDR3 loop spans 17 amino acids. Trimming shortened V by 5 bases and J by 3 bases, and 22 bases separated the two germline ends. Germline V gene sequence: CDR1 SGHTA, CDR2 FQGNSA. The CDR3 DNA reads TGTGCCAGCAGCCTAGGTGGGGAAAACAAAGAACACACTGAAGCTTTCTTT. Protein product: CASSLGGENKEHTEAFF.

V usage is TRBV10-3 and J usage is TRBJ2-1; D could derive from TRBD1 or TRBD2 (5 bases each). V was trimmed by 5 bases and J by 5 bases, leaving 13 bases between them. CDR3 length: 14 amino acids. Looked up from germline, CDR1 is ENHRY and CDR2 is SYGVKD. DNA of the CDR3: TGTGCCATCAGTCCCGGACGGGACCACAATGAGCAGTTCTTC. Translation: CAISPGRDHNEQFF.

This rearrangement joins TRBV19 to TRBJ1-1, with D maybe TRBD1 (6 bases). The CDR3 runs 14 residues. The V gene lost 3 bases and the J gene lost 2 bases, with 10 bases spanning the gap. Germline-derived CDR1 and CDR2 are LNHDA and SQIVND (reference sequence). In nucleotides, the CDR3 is TGTGCCAGTAGTATTTATGGGGGCAACACTGAAGCTTTCTTT. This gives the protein CASSIYGGNTEAFF.

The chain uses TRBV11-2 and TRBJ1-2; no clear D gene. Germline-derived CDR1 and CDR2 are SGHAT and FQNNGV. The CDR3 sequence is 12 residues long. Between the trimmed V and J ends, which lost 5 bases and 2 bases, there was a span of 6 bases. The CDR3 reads CASSLLNYGYTF. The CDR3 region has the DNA TGTGCCAGCAGCCTACTAAACTATGGCTACACCTTC.

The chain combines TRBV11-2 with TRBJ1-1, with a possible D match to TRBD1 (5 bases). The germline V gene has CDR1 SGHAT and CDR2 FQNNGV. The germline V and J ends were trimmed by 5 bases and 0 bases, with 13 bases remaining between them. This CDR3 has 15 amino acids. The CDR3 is CASSVSGAMNTEAFF. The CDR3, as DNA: TGTGCCAGCAGCGTTAGTGGGGCCATGAACACTGAAGCTTTCTTT.

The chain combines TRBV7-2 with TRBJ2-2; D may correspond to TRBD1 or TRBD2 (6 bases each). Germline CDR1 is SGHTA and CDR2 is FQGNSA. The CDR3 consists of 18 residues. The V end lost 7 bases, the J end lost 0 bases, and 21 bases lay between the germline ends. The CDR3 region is CASTPAGGTFPNTGELFF. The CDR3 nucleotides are TGTGCCAGCACCCCAGCCGGGGGCACATTCCCGAACACCGGGGAGCTGTTTTTT.

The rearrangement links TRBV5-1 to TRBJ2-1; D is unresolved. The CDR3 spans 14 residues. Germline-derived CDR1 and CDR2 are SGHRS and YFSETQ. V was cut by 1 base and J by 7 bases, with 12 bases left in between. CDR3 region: CASSLHETLNEQFF. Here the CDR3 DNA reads TGCGCCAGCAGCTTGCATGAGACTTTAAATGAGCAGTTCTTC.

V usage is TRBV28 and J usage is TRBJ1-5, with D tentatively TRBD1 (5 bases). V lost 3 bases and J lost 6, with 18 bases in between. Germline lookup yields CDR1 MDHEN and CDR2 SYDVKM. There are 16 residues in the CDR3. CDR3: CASSFSGGVDIQPQHF. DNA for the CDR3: TGTGCCAGCAGTTTCTCGGGGGGGGTTGATATTCAGCCCCAGCATTTT. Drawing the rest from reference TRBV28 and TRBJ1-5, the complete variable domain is DVKVTQSSRYLVKRTGEKVFLECVQDMDHENMFWYRQDPGLGLRLIYFSYDVKMKEKGDIPEGYSVSREKKERFSLILESASTNQTSMYLCASSFSGGVDIQPQHFGDGTRLSIL.

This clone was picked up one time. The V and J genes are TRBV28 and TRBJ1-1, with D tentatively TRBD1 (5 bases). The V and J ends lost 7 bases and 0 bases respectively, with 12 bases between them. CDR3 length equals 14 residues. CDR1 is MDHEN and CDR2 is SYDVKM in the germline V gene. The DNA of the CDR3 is TGTGCCAGCATACCGGGGCCAATGAACACTGAAGCTTTCTTT. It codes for CASIPGPMNTEAFF.

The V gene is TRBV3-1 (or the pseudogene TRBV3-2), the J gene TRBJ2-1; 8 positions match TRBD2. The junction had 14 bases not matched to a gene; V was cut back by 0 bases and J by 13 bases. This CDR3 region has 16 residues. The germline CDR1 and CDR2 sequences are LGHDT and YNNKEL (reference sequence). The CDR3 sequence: CASSQDWSTSGSLQFF. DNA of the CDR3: TGTGCCAGCAGCCAAGATTGGAGTACTAGCGGTTCACTTCAGTTCTTC.